This is a list of T cell receptor beta chains from one sample in a study of CD8 T cells in Susac syndrome. TCRdb recomputed calls from the immunoSEQ multiplex PCR reads with MiXCR, one row per CDR3 protein. This table holds 100,000 to 150,000 distinct CDR3 sequences, around 96% found once. Sequencing was carried out using CD4+ T cells from PBMCs. The receptors derive from a human donor in good health. CDR3s include the opening cysteine and the closing phenylalanine or tryptophan.

j_gene,v_gene,CDR3aa
TRBJ2-5,TRBV7-2,CASSSFPGLAGPPQYF
TRBJ2-4,TRBV3-1,CASSRTEGAKNIQYF
TRBJ2-3,TRBV5-1,CASSLGLGPDTQYF
TRBJ2-5,TRBV29-1,CSVRGEETQYF
TRBJ2-7,TRBV7-2,CASSPRTGSYEQYF
TRBJ2-3,TRBV9,CASSASPRPPDTQYF
TRBJ2-5,TRBV2,CASSVQGAKGETQYF
TRBJ2-1,TRBV29-1,CSVVAGGREQFF
TRBJ2-7,TRBV3-1,CASSQFSREQYF
TRBJ1-4,TRBV15,CATSRDPLRQGATNEKLFF
TRBJ1-2,TRBV4-2,CASSQDTGLGGYTF
TRBJ1-2,TRBV3-1,CASSPQTGYNGYTF
TRBJ2-7,TRBV28,CASSLAGTGRDEQYF
TRBJ2-1,TRBV7-9,CASSSGGEASSKFF
TRBJ2-1,TRBV29-1,CSAFPRVPNEQFF
TRBJ2-5,TRBV3-1,CASSQGKDPHF
TRBJ1-1,TRBV28,CASIMNTEAFF
TRBJ2-3,TRBV29-1,CSVGVRGRFGTDTQYF
TRBJ2-7,TRBV30,CAWGRNEQYF
TRBJ2-3,TRBV12-3/TRBV12-4,CASSPQSDTQYF
TRBJ1-2,TRBV29-1,CSVGGPGTDGYTF
TRBJ2-5,TRBV20-1,CSASAQGHGLETQYF
TRBJ1-5,TRBV5-4,CASSYQGDGQPQHF
TRBJ2-3,TRBV6-1,CASRTSGTSTDTQYF
TRBJ2-2,TRBV6-1,CASTPAGTVNTGELFF
TRBJ1-1,TRBV29-1,CSVERDSREAFF
TRBJ1-2,TRBV7-2,CASSLRGGLSYGYTF
TRBJ2-3,TRBV5-1,CASSLDLAGADTQYF
TRBJ1-1,TRBV29-1,CSVRGADTEAFF
TRBJ1-2,TRBV30,CAWSVLNYGYTF
TRBJ2-1,TRBV2,CASSARLAGGPLLHNEQFF
TRBJ2-2,TRBV2,CASSLATGGGGELFF
TRBJ2-5,TRBV4-1,CASSQVGIGQKETQYF
TRBJ1-2,TRBV12-3/TRBV12-4,CASSPTALPNYGYTF
TRBJ1-2,TRBV18,CASSPGTGANYGYTF
TRBJ2-1,TRBV20-1,CSAHPSSYNEQFF
TRBJ1-2,TRBV29-1,CSVEVGSVISGYTF
TRBJ2-4,TRBV5-1,CASSPSGVAKNIQYF
TRBJ2-2,TRBV7-2,CASSSQKAGELFF
TRBJ1-1,TRBV12-3/TRBV12-4,CASSQGTGGAFF
TRBJ2-2,TRBV5-1,CASSSRLGNTGELFF
TRBJ2-1,TRBV6-5,CASSLGTSGNNEQFF
TRBJ1-2,TRBV9,CASSVEGRDRGDYGYTF
TRBJ2-5,TRBV7-9,CASSLAVETQYF